The present T cell receptor beta chain was sequenced within a study of shared clonotypes between healthy human individuals. Background on the study: Three CD4 naive, three CD4 memory, two CD8 naive and one CD8 memory plate were used per donor.

The assay was immunoSEQ multiplex PCR, and TCRdb's table has in-frame clones only and misses some. The top ten clones hold approximately 0.38% of a sample with under 1,900,000 clones, approximately 98.5% of them seen once. The CDR3 loop spans 13 amino acids. In germline, CDR1 is MGHRA, CDR2 YSYEKL. V dropped 1 base and J dropped 16 bases, with 17 bases sitting between them. Findings and caveats of the study: Only blood samples were collected, and tissue repertoires likely differ.

Within Nashville, Tennessee resided all donors, each a Caucasian adult. Concerning this clone: Its antigen is unidentified.

The V and J genes are TRBV4-1 and TRBJ2-1, with TRBD2 as a possible D gene (7 bases). Sequencing was performed on naive CD4+ T cells sorted from blood. Subset noted: CD45RA+ positively selected. The receptor was derived from a man under 40 in good health. In DNA, the CDR3 is TGCGCCAGCAGCCAAGTCTTGTCGGGGGGACAATTCTTC. Translation gives CASSQVLSGGQFF.